These 28 T cell receptor beta chains were sequenced from one sample in a study of identical twins. TCRdb itself ran the 5' RACE reads through MiXCR, one entry per CDR3 protein. Of some 240,000 distinct CDR3 sequences listed, roughly 8% are singletons. These same data were also listed under a study on yellow fever vaccine responses in identical twins.

Sequencing was done on a sample of CD8+ T cells sorted from blood. These receptors originate from a young woman in good health.

The CDR3: CASRLGLAGGPSYEQYF. The CDR3 bases are TGTGCAAGTCGCTTGGGGCTAGCGGGAGGGCCTTCCTACGAGCAGTACTTC. The chain is built from TRBV12-2 and TRBJ2-7; the D call in the table, TRBD2, was not verified against the DNA. TRBV12-2 is a listed pseudogene. CDR3 length: 17 residues.

This clonotype came up a few times. The V gene is TRBV29-1, the J gene TRBJ2-7, with D possibly being TRBD1 (6 bases). The CDR3 extends over 12 amino acids. Germline CDR1 and CDR2: SQVTM and ANQGSEA. Trimming took 6 bases from V and 5 from J, leaving 14 bases between them. CDR3 sequence reads: CSVQVQGDEQYF. The CDR3 region has the DNA TGCAGCGTGCAAGTACAGGGAGACGAGCAGTACTTC.

The rearrangement uses TRBV18 and TRBJ2-7; TRBD2 matches at 9 bases. This CDR3 contains 15 residues. The junction had 8 bases not matched to a gene; V was cut back by 6 bases and J by 2 bases. In germline, CDR1 is KGHSH, CDR2 LQKENI. The CDR3 is CASSLGTSTPYEQYF. The CDR3 DNA follows: TGTGCCAGCTCCCTAGGGACTAGCACCCCCTACGAGCAGTACTTC.

This clonotype has just a few counts. The chain employs TRBV29-1 and TRBJ2-1, with 7 bases that match TRBD2. This CDR3 is built from 14 residues. V lost 2 bases and J lost 7; bases outside the gene matches: 8. Germline CDR1 is SQVTM and CDR2 is ANQGSEA. DNA of the CDR3: TGCAGCGTTGAACTGGCGGGAGACGGGAATGAGCAGTTCTTC. Amino acid sequence: CSVELAGDGNEQFF.

The chain has TRBV11-3 and TRBJ2-5, with TRBD2 identical over 11 bases. The CDR3 totals 16 residues. J lost 5 bases, V lost 1 base, and 6 bases had no gene match. The V gene's germline CDR1 is SGHNT and CDR2 YENEEA. This chain's CDR3 is CASSLALAGGRETQYF. Here the CDR3 DNA reads TGTGCCAGCAGCTTAGCCCTAGCGGGAGGACGGGAGACCCAGTACTTC.

V usage is TRBV27 and J usage is TRBJ2-3; D gene uncertain. Trimming removed 6 bases at V and 10 bases at J, with 17 bases between. Germline V gives CDR1 MNHEY, CDR2 SMNVEV (reference sequence). There are 13 residues in the CDR3. The CDR3 loop reads CASSPLWQVAQYF. The CDR3 nucleotides are TGTGCCAGCAGCCCCCTCTGGCAGGTGGCGCAGTATTTT.

Many counts were recorded for this clonotype. The chain joins TRBV29-1 to TRBJ2-7; the D gene is possibly TRBD2 (7 bases). The CDR3 totals 12 residues. Trimming removed 6 bases from V and 6 bases from J, with 15 bases in between. Germline CDR1 reads SQVTM; CDR2 reads ANQGSEA. This chain's CDR3 is CSVKLGGAEQYF. The CDR3 DNA follows: TGCAGCGTGAAGCTGGGGGGGGCCGAGCAGTACTTC.

This clonotype has at least ten counts. The V gene is TRBV20-1, the J gene TRBJ2-3; 7 bases line up with TRBD2. The CDR3 sequence is 16 residues long. Germline V gives CDR1 DFQATT, CDR2 SNEGSKA (reference sequence). V was clipped by 3 bases and J by 2 bases; unmatched bases: 11. DNA of the CDR3: TGCAGTGCTAGGGATTGGCTAGCGGACATCACAGATACGCAGTATTTT. It specifies CSARDWLADITDTQYF.

This clonotype has a handful of counts. This chain links TRBV7-2 with TRBJ2-5, with 9 bases that match TRBD2. Germline V gives CDR1 SGHTA, CDR2 FQGNSA. The CDR3 sequence is 16 residues long. V was pared by 0 bases and J by 9 bases, with 11 bases of the junction left unmatched. CDR3 in amino acids: CASSLAPSGAMGAQYF. The CDR3 DNA follows: TGTGCCAGCAGCTTAGCGCCTAGCGGGGCCATGGGGGCCCAGTACTTC.

This clonotype was observed at least ten times. The gene calls are TRBV29-1 and TRBJ2-7, with a weak D call TRBD2 (6 bases). Germline-derived CDR1 and CDR2 are SQVTM and ANQGSEA. The CDR3 sequence is 12 residues long. Trimming shortened V by 7 bases and J by 3 bases, and 13 bases separated the two germline ends. CDR3 nucleotide sequence: TGCAGCGGTGCTAGCGCGGGCTACGAGCAGTACTTC. Its protein is CSGASAGYEQYF.

The rearrangement joins TRBV11-2 to TRBJ1-1; D is unclear. Deletions cut 2 bases from V and 0 bases from J, with 13 bases between. Germline loops: CDR1 SGHAT, CDR2 FQNNGV. The CDR3 has 16 amino acids. CDR3 amino acids: CASSLTYLGVNTEAFF. The CDR3 nucleotides read TGTGCCAGCAGCTTAACTTACTTAGGAGTGAACACTGAAGCTTTCTTT. Drawing the rest from reference TRBV11-2 and TRBJ1-1, the complete variable domain is EAGVAQSPRYKIIEKRQSVAFWCNPISGHATLYWYQQILGQGPKLLIQFQNNGVVDDSQLPKDRFSAERLKGVDSTLKIQPAKLEDSAVYLCASSLTYLGVNTEAFFGQGTRLTVV.

The chain employs TRBV27 and TRBJ1-2, with D uncertain. The V and J ends lost 5 bases and 2 bases respectively, with 3 bases between them. The CDR3 consists of 11 residues. Germline lookup yields CDR1 MNHEY and CDR2 SMNVEV (reference sequence). CDR3 sequence: CASSVNYGYTF. CDR3 coding DNA: TGTGCCAGCAGTGTAAACTATGGCTACACCTTC.

Remarks on this clonotype: At one end the junction does not follow the germline gene, possibly because of a read error. The rearrangement uses TRBV29-1 and TRBJ1-5; TRBD1 might be the D (5 bases). Germline CDR1 and CDR2: SQVTM and ANQGSEA. CDR3 size: 13 residues. The CDR3 is CSVEDRERGLMNF. DNA of the CDR3: TGCAGCGTTGAAGATCGAGAGAGGGGACTGATGAATTTT.

The CDR3 DNA is TGCAGTGCTAGAGATGGGACAGCCTACGAGCAGTACTTC. It yields the protein CSARDGTAYEQYF. This rearrangement joins TRBV20-1 to TRBJ2-7, with TRBD1 identical over 7 bases. CDR1 and CDR2 from the germline V gene are DFQATT and SNEGSKA (reference sequence). The CDR3 is 13 residues long. V trimming: 0 bases; J trimming: 2 bases; junction bases outside the gene matches: 1.

The chain carries TRBV13 and TRBJ2-7; TRBD1 might be the D (6 bases). With 4 bases removed from V and 3 bases from J, the gap between germline ends came to 13 bases. Germline lookup yields CDR1 PRHDT and CDR2 FYEKMQ (reference sequence). The CDR3 spans 14 residues. The chain's CDR3 is CASSSTGEYYEQYF. The CDR3 bases are TGTGCCAGCAGCTCGACAGGAGAATACTACGAGCAGTACTTC.

The chain has TRBV28 and TRBJ2-7; D is unresolved. V was trimmed by 3 bases and J by 2 bases, leaving 14 bases between them. The CDR3 spans 15 residues. Germline lookup yields CDR1 MDHEN and CDR2 SYDVKM. The chain's CDR3 is CASSFGLRRTYEQYF. As DNA, the CDR3 is TGTGCCAGCAGTTTTGGTCTCCGACGGACCTACGAGCAGTACTTC.

V and J are TRBV2 and TRBJ1-1; D unclear. The ends were cut back, 10 bases at V and 4 bases at J, with 13 bases in the middle. From germline, CDR1 is SNHLY and CDR2 FYNNEI. The CDR3 has 12 residues. As DNA, the CDR3 is TGTGCCACCCTCCATGGGTTCACTGAAGCTTTCTTT. It encodes CATLHGFTEAFF.

Only a few counts were recorded for this clonotype. This chain uses TRBV4-1 with TRBJ2-7; 9 bases map to TRBD1. Per the germline V gene, CDR1 is MGHRA and CDR2 is YSYEKL. This CDR3 comprises 16 residues. The ends lost 1 base at V and 0 bases at J; junction bases unmatched: 4. The CDR3 nucleotides are TGCGCCAGCAGCCAAGCCGGGGACAGGGTCTCCTACGAGCAGTACTTC. This gives the protein CASSQAGDRVSYEQYF.

This clonotype appeared many times. The chain joins TRBV14 to TRBJ2-1; D gene ambiguous. CDR1 and CDR2 (germline): SGHDN, FVKESK. The CDR3 has 13 amino acids. Trimming stripped 5 bases from V and 9 bases from J, with 14 bases between. Here the CDR3 reads CASSGEPASEQFF. The DNA of the CDR3 is TGTGCCAGCAGCGGGGAACCAGCCAGTGAGCAGTTCTTC.

Many counts were recorded for this clonotype. The chain carries TRBV7-8 and TRBJ2-2; D is unresolved. Germline V gene data show CDR1 as SGHVS and CDR2 as FQNEAQ. The CDR3 extends over 12 amino acids. V gave up 0 bases and J gave up 7 bases, with 3 bases separating them. CDR3 region: CASSLAGGELFF. The DNA of the CDR3 is TGTGCCAGCAGCTTAGCCGGCGGGGAGCTGTTTTTT.

The CDR3 region is CASSYLQTSIYEQYF. The DNA for the CDR3 is TGTGCCAGCAGTTATTTACAGACGTCAATCTACGAGCAGTACTTC. The chain combines TRBV6-5 with TRBJ2-7; D gene ambiguous. Germline V gene lookup returns CDR1 MNHEY and CDR2 SVGAGI. V lost 3 bases and J lost 3, with 15 bases in between. The CDR3 loop spans 15 amino acids.

The CDR3 region is CASSLMRNQPQHF. For the CDR3, the DNA is TGTGCCAGCAGTTTAATGAGGAATCAGCCCCAGCATTTT. This chain connects TRBV27 to TRBJ1-5; D remains unclear. CDR1 and CDR2 from the germline V gene are MNHEY and SMNVEV (reference sequence). This CDR3 comprises 13 residues. V shed 2 bases and J shed 4 bases, with 6 bases lying between them.

The chain employs TRBV4-3 and TRBJ2-1, with D possibly TRBD1 on 5 matching bases. The CDR3 loop spans 18 amino acids. The V end lost 0 bases, the J end lost 8 bases, and 23 bases lay between the germline ends. In germline, CDR1 is LGHNA, CDR2 YSLEER. This CDR3 is CASSQDAGPYTHGYEQFF. DNA of the CDR3: TGCGCCAGCAGCCAAGATGCAGGGCCCTACACCCACGGCTATGAGCAGTTCTTC.

The sample holds a few counts of this clonotype. The V gene is TRBV10-3, the J gene TRBJ2-1; no clear D gene. CDR1 is ENHRY and CDR2 is SYGVKD in the germline V gene. The CDR3 spans 12 residues. Trimming cost V 8 bases and J 10 bases, with 15 bases left between them. CDR3 DNA sequence: TGTGCCATCCGTAAAAGGGCTGGGGAGCAGTTCTTC. Its translation is CAIRKRAGEQFF.

This clonotype was seen a handful of times. The chain has TRBV25-1 and TRBJ2-3, with TRBD1 matching over 7 bases. CDR1 MGHDK and CDR2 SYGVNS come from the germline V gene. J lost 2 bases, V lost 8 bases, and 19 bases had no gene match. The CDR3 extends over 18 amino acids. The DNA of the CDR3 is TGTGCCAGCGCCGGGACAGATTTTACTGAGACGGACACAGATACGCAGTATTTT. Translated: CASAGTDFTETDTDTQYF.

The chain employs TRBV29-1 and TRBJ2-5; D gene uncertain. The CDR3 is made up of 10 amino acids. Germline CDR1 reads SQVTM; CDR2 reads ANQGSEA. The V end was cut by 4 bases, the J end by 3 bases, with 3 bases between. DNA for the CDR3: TGCAGCGTTGTTGAAGAGACCCAGTACTTC. As protein: CSVVEETQYF.

This sequence joins TRBV12-3 or TRBV12-4 and TRBJ1-4; 9 bases fit TRBD1. J was trimmed by 13 bases and V by 6 bases; bases with no gene match: 12. The CDR3 extends over 14 amino acids. This chain's CDR3 is CASSGDRAVKRLFF. The CDR3 DNA follows: TGTGCCAGCAGCGGGGACAGGGCAGTGAAAAGACTGTTTTTT.

This clonotype has a handful of counts. The chain uses TRBV6-1 and TRBJ2-3; 9 nucleotides align to TRBD2. CDR3 size: 13 residues. CDR1 and CDR2 from the germline V gene are MNHNS and SASEGT. V gave up 7 bases and J gave up 3 bases; unmatched junction bases: 2. The CDR3 DNA reads as TGTGCCAGCACTAGCGGGGAAACAGATACGCAGTATTTT. Protein product: CASTSGETDTQYF.